This is a list of T cell receptor beta chains from one sample in a study of cytomegalovirus exposure and HLA in healthy donors. TCRdb keeps only in-frame clones here, not all; method: immunoSEQ multiplex PCR. This sample carries about 220,000 clones, 88% of them seen once, and the ten largest clones take 2.9%. The sample taken for sequencing was PBMCs. These receptor sequences come from a woman aged 18-29 years in good health and CMV-seronegative. Both conserved end residues are part of each CDR3. Fields, in order: V gene, CDR3 length, J gene, D gene, clone size, CDR3 protein, CDR3 DNA. D genes are given only for firm matches. Clone size, where shown, is once, few, many, or a class for clones that have expanded.

>TRBV5-1|14|TRBJ1-1|-|-
CASRKVVQGTEAFF
TGCGCCAGCAGGAAAGTTGTACAGGGAACTGAAGCTTTCTTT
>TRBV5-1|14|TRBJ1-1|TRBD1|once
CASSFGQGRPEAFF
TGCGCCAGCAGCTTCGGACAGGGCCGTCCTGAAGCTTTCTTT
>TRBV19|14|TRBJ2-7|-|-
CASSIDSGPYEQYF
TGTGCCAGTAGTATAGATAGCGGTCCCTACGAGCAGTACTTC
>TRBV18|13|TRBJ2-7|-|-
CASSPGRGYEQYF
TGTGCCAGCTCACCGGGTCGCGGCTACGAGCAGTACTTC
>TRBV4-1|15|TRBJ2-2|TRBD2|-
CASSQREGLAGELFF
TGCGCCAGCAGCCAACGGGAGGGCCTGGCCGGGGAGCTGTTTTTT
>TRBV2|15|TRBJ2-1|TRBD1|once
CASSEIGQGAVEQFF
TGTGCCAGCAGTGAAATAGGACAGGGGGCTGTTGAGCAGTTCTTC
>TRBV29-1|13|TRBJ1-1|TRBD1|-
CSAGQGVVPEAFF
TGCAGCGCCGGGCAGGGGGTAGTCCCTGAAGCTTTCTTT
>TRBV7-6|14|TRBJ2-7|-|-
CASSLGGGVGEQYF
TGTGCCAGCAGCTTAGGAGGAGGGGTGGGCGAGCAGTACTTC
>TRBV4-1|16|TRBJ1-4|TRBD1|-
CASSQDLGDRGRGLFF
TGCGCCAGCAGCCAAGATCTCGGGGACAGGGGGCGCGGGCTGTTTTTT
>TRBV7-2|12|TRBJ1-1|-|-
CASSQERGVAFF
TGTGCCAGCAGCCAAGAACGGGGAGTTGCTTTCTTT
>TRBV13|15|TRBJ2-7|-|-
CASSLGQGQTYEQYF
TGTGCCAGCAGCTTAGGACAGGGCCAAACCTACGAGCAGTACTTC
>TRBV5-6|15|TRBJ2-1|TRBD2|-
CASSSLGGRGGEQFF
TGTGCCAGCAGCTCCTTAGGCGGGAGGGGGGGTGAGCAGTTCTTC
>TRBV4-3|13|TRBJ1-1|-|-
CATTRDRYTEAFF
TGCGCCACCACTCGAGACAGATACACTGAAGCTTTCTTT
>TRBV4-2|15|TRBJ2-7|TRBD1|-
CASSQETGSTHEQYF
TGTGCCAGCAGCCAAGAGACAGGGTCGACACACGAGCAGTACTTC
>TRBV5-1|17|TRBJ2-5|TRBD2|once
CASSHERWEGRQETQYF
TGCGCCAGCAGCCACGAAAGGTGGGAGGGGAGACAAGAGACCCAGTACTTC
>TRBV29-1|12|TRBJ2-3|TRBD1|once
CSTWTGTDTQYF
TGCAGCACCTGGACAGGAACAGATACGCAGTATTTT
>TRBV20-1|11|TRBJ1-2|-|-
CSAREGYGYTF
TGCAGTGCTAGGGAGGGGTATGGCTACACCTTC
>TRBV28|15|TRBJ2-3|-|once
CASSFQRPSTDTQYF
TGTGCCAGCAGTTTTCAGAGGCCTAGCACAGATACGCAGTATTTT
>TRBV6-5|13|TRBJ2-7|-|once
CASSPENSYEQYF
TGTGCCAGCAGCCCTGAGAATTCCTACGAGCAGTACTTC
>TRBV28|13|TRBJ1-2|-|-
CASSLVQGGGYTF
TGTGCCAGCAGTTTAGTACAGGGTGGTGGCTACACCTTC
>TRBV18|15|TRBJ2-2|TRBD1|-
CASSHGTENTGELFF
TGTGCCAGCTCACATGGGACAGAAAACACCGGGGAGCTGTTTTTT
>TRBV4-1|14|TRBJ2-7|TRBD1|-
CASSHPGGMYEQYF
TGCGCCAGCAGCCATCCAGGGGGCATGTACGAGCAGTACTTC
>TRBV28|17|TRBJ2-7|TRBD1|-
CASSLSTGVFPSYEQYF
TGTGCCAGCAGTTTATCGACAGGGGTTTTTCCTTCCTACGAGCAGTACTTC
>TRBV10-3|14|TRBJ2-3|TRBD2|-
CAIRGAGGTDTQYF
TGTGCCATCAGGGGAGCGGGGGGCACAGATACGCAGTATTTT
>TRBV7-9|14|TRBJ1-2|TRBD1|-
CASSLGGTVYGYTF
TGTGCCAGCAGCCTAGGGGGGACAGTTTATGGCTACACCTTC
>TRBV5-1|17|TRBJ1-1|-|-
CASSLSIGTWGNTEAFF
TGCGCCAGCAGCTTGTCTATTGGGACTTGGGGGAACACTGAAGCTTTCTTT
>TRBV29-1|12|TRBJ2-1|TRBD2|-
CSVVVAGDEQFF
TGCAGCGTTGTGGTAGCGGGAGATGAGCAGTTCTTC
>TRBV27|14|TRBJ1-1|TRBD1|-
CASSFDRERTEAFF
TGTGCCAGCAGTTTCGACAGGGAAAGAACTGAAGCTTTCTTT
>TRBV9|15|TRBJ1-3|-|once
CASSPSLEAGNTIYF
TGTGCCAGCAGCCCCTCCTTAGAAGCTGGAAACACCATATATTTT
>TRBV5-5|15|TRBJ2-1|-|-
CASSLEPGSDNEQFF
TGTGCCAGCAGCTTGGAGCCAGGGTCGGACAATGAGCAGTTCTTC
>TRBV23-1|15|TRBJ2-1|TRBD1|-
CASSRRDRGRNEQFF
TGCGCCAGCAGTCGTCGGGACAGGGGACGGAATGAGCAGTTCTTC
>TRBV28|16|TRBJ2-7|TRBD2|-
CASSLGLAGETYEQYF
TGTGCCAGCAGCTTAGGACTAGCGGGAGAAACCTACGAGCAGTACTTC
>TRBV2|12|TRBJ2-7|-|-
CASRDNSYEQYF
TGTGCCAGCAGGGACAACTCCTACGAGCAGTACTTC
>TRBV30|14|TRBJ2-1|TRBD2|-
CAGRGLAGVNEQFF
TGTGCCGGTAGGGGACTAGCGGGGGTCAATGAGCAGTTCTTC
>TRBV2|15|TRBJ2-5|TRBD2|-
CASSEGGRVQETQYF
TGTGCCAGCAGTGAAGGGGGGAGGGTCCAAGAGACCCAGTACTTC
>TRBV11-2|16|TRBJ2-7|TRBD1|-
CASSLSGQGLSYEQYF
TGTGCCAGCAGCTTATCAGGACAGGGGCTTTCCTACGAGCAGTACTTC
>TRBV5-4|15|TRBJ2-7|TRBD2|-
CASSLGTSGSSEQYF
TGTGCCAGCAGCTTGGGGACTAGCGGGAGTTCCGAGCAGTACTTC
>TRBV30|13|TRBJ1-2|-|-
CAWRVGGSYGYTF
TGTGCCTGGAGGGTTGGGGGCTCCTATGGCTACACCTTC
>TRBV27|14|TRBJ1-4|TRBD1|-
CASSEDRGNEKLFF
TGTGCCAGCAGTGAGGACAGGGGTAATGAAAAACTGTTTTTT
>TRBV5-1|17|TRBJ2-2|TRBD2|-
CASSPRTSGSSTGELFF
TGCGCCAGCAGCCCAAGGACTAGCGGGAGCTCGACCGGGGAGCTGTTTTTT
>TRBV27|13|TRBJ1-1|-|-
CASSIQGNTEAFF
TGTGCCAGCAGCATCCAGGGGAACACTGAAGCTTTCTTT
>TRBV28|17|TRBJ1-2|TRBD1|once
CASRIRDRGPPNYGYTF
TGTGCCAGCAGGATCCGGGACAGAGGACCTCCTAACTATGGCTACACCTTC
>TRBV25-1|16|TRBJ1-2|-|-
CASSEWAKGENYGYTF
TGTGCCAGCAGTGAATGGGCCAAGGGGGAAAACTATGGCTACACCTTC
>TRBV5-1|15|TRBJ2-2|TRBD1|-
CASSPTGVPTGELFF
TGCGCCAGCAGCCCGACAGGGGTACCCACCGGGGAGCTGTTTTTT
>TRBV28|12|TRBJ2-7|-|few
CASNSGGNEQYF
TGTGCCTCCAATAGCGGCGGCAACGAGCAGTACTTC
>TRBV6-5|15|TRBJ2-1|-|-
CASSYGGSSYNEQFF
TGTGCCAGCAGTTACGGAGGGAGCTCCTACAATGAGCAGTTCTTC
>TRBV5-8|11|TRBJ1-5|-|-
CASSDIIPQHF
TGTGCCAGCAGCGACATCATCCCCCAGCATTTT
>TRBV27|14|TRBJ2-3|TRBD2|-
CASSLAANTDTQYF
TGTGCCAGCAGTCTAGCGGCTAACACAGATACGCAGTATTTT
>TRBV28|12|TRBJ1-1|-|-
CATILQNTEAFF
TGTGCCACCATACTACAGAACACTGAAGCTTTCTTT
>TRBV7-9|14|TRBJ2-5|TRBD2|few
CASTERGGQETQYF
TGTGCCAGCACCGAGCGGGGTGGGCAAGAGACCCAGTACTTC
>TRBV2|15|TRBJ2-7|-|once
CASYPSRGPVHEQYF
TGTGCCAGCTACCCCTCGCGGGGCCCTGTCCACGAGCAGTACTTC
>TRBV7-9|15|TRBJ2-7|-|-
CASSTKLVPPFEQYF
TGTGCCAGCAGCACAAAACTAGTACCCCCATTCGAGCAGTACTTC
>TRBV15|15|TRBJ2-7|-|-
CATSGDRALPYEQYF
TGTGCCACCAGTGGAGACAGAGCCCTACCCTACGAGCAGTACTTC
>TRBV4-3|15|TRBJ2-3|TRBD1|-
CASSPGTGVPDTQYF
TGCGCCAGCAGCCCCGGGACAGGGGTACCAGATACGCAGTATTTT
>TRBV27|14|TRBJ1-1|-|-
CASSLTRGMAEAFF
TGTGCCAGCAGTTTAACCAGGGGTATGGCTGAAGCTTTCTTT
>TRBV6-5|13|TRBJ1-2|-|-
CASSRDPHYGYTF
TGTGCCAGCAGCCGGGATCCGCACTATGGCTACACCTTC